This T cell receptor (beta chain) was sequenced during a study of identifying expanded T cells in peripheral blood. TCRdb's table, derived via immunoSEQ multiplex PCR, lists solely in-frame clones and lacks some. Seen here are some 72,000 clones, under 90% observed once, and the top ten hold over 2.5%. A few counts support this clone. The germline V gene has CDR1 LNHDA and CDR2 SQIVND (reference sequence). The ends lost 5 bases at V and 4 bases at J; junction bases unmatched: 4. The CDR3 has 13 amino acids. The gene calls are TRBV19 and TRBJ1-1; 7 bases are a match to TRBD1. The source is a person aged 18 to 69 in good health. Sequencing was performed on blood. CDR3 region: CASSAGQPTEAFF. CDR3 bases: TGTGCCAGTAGTGCGGGACAGCCCACTGAAGCTTTCTTT. The full variable domain, with the rest looked up from reference TRBV19 and TRBJ1-1, is DGGITQSPKYLFRKEGQNVTLSCEQNLNHDAMYWYRQDPGQGLRLIYYSQIVNDFQKGDIAEGYSVSREKKESFPLTVTSAQKNPTAFYLCASSAGQPTEAFFGQGTRLTVV.